This TCR beta chain was observed in a study of breast tumors, draining lymph nodes, adjacent tissues. Study-wide results and caveats: Tumor repertoires ranked between lymph nodes and nontumor tissue in diversity, with V and J gene preferences. Compared with basal-like, luminal-like tumors shared significantly more repertoire with nontumor tissue.

In its sample, this clonotype is medium-sized. Antigen unknown. This CDR3 comprises 15 residues. With 2 bases removed from V and 3 bases from J, the gap between germline ends came to 9 bases. Germline CDR1 SGHDT, CDR2 YYEEEE. TCRdb recomputed calls from the multiplex PCR reads with MiXCR, one row per CDR3 protein. This sample has some 9,200 distinct CDR3 sequences; about two fifths occur once, and the top ten carry 11% to 15%. The sequenced sample was tumor-adjacent breast tissue. The genes are TRBV5-6 and TRBJ2-6; D perhaps matches TRBD1 (5 bases). This TCR derives from a female donor with breast cancer. Some clones in this sample may be carry-over from other donors' samples. The DNA of the CDR3 is TGTGCCAGCAGCTTCTTCAGGGATGGGGCCAACGTCCTGACTTTC. Translation gives CASSFFRDGANVLTF.